These 32 T cell receptor beta chains originate from one sample sequenced in a study of early T cells in non-severe SARS-CoV-2 infection. TCRdb used MiXCR to reprocess the 5' RACE reads, holding one entry per CDR3 protein. Here the sample spans 75,000 to 90,000 distinct CDR3 sequences, 5.5% to 7.5% being singletons. Sequencing was performed on whole blood. All receptors come from an adult who was a healthcare worker with PCR-confirmed SARS-CoV-2 infection or an uninfected control (not recorded which).

This clonotype was picked up many times. The chain is built from TRBV5-1 and TRBJ1-1; D ambiguous. Germline CDR1 and CDR2: SGHRS and YFSETQ. The CDR3 extends over 13 amino acids. V dropped 5 bases and J dropped 1 base, with 9 bases sitting between them. CDR3 residues: CASSGLTNTEAFF. CDR3 bases: TGCGCCAGCAGTGGATTGACGAACACTGAAGCTTTCTTT.

This clonotype showed up just a few times. V and J are TRBV28 and TRBJ2-7, with 8 bases that match TRBD1. The junction had 10 bases not matched to a gene; V was cut back by 6 bases and J by 0 bases. The CDR3 runs 16 residues. CDR1 and CDR2 (germline): MDHEN, SYDVKM. The CDR3 DNA sequence: TGTGCCAGCAGCTCGCCGGGGACAGGACGCTCCTACGAGCAGTACTTC. As protein: CASSSPGTGRSYEQYF.

This chain links TRBV2 with TRBJ2-4, with a possible D match to TRBD2 (5 bases). Trimming shortened V by 11 bases and J by 1 base, and 15 bases separated the two germline ends. This CDR3 is 14 amino acids long. Per the germline V gene, CDR1 is SNHLY and CDR2 is FYNNEI. This CDR3 is CASHRGPAKNIQYF. The CDR3 DNA sequence: TGTGCCTCCCATCGGGGTCCCGCCAAAAACATTCAGTACTTC.

The rearrangement uses TRBV10-3 and TRBJ2-7; weak D call: TRBD1 (5 bases). The CDR3 spans 13 residues. V was shortened by 10 bases and J by 4 bases, with 17 bases between the two germline ends. Germline-derived CDR1 and CDR2 are ENHRY and SYGVKD. The CDR3 reads CATTPDSTYEQYF. DNA for the CDR3: TGTGCCACCACCCCCGACAGCACTTACGAGCAGTACTTC.

This clonotype showed up many times. This chain uses TRBV7-9 with TRBJ2-4, with D perhaps TRBD1 (5 bases). CDR3 length: 12 residues. Trimming shortened V by 3 bases and J by 7 bases, and 7 bases separated the two germline ends. Looked up from germline, CDR1 is SEHNR and CDR2 is FQNEAQ (reference sequence). The DNA of the CDR3 is TGTGCCAGCAGCTTGGCAGGGAACATTCAGTACTTC. Translating gives CASSLAGNIQYF. Using reference TRBV7-9 and TRBJ2-4 for the parts outside the CDR3, the full variable domain is DTGVSQNPRHKITKRGQNVTFRCDPISEHNRLYWYRQTLGQGPEFLTYFQNEAQLEKSRLLSDRFSAERPKGSFSTLEIQRTEQGDSAMYLCASSLAGNIQYFGAGTRLSVL.

The gene calls are TRBV6-6 and TRBJ2-1; a weak D match, TRBD2 (5 bases). V was trimmed by 4 bases and J by 2 bases, leaving 21 bases between them. This CDR3 has 18 amino acids. The V gene's germline CDR1 is MNHNY and CDR2 SVGAGI (reference sequence). The CDR3 bases are TGTGCCAGCAGTTTACGGGCTTCTTGGGGAGTACCCTACAATGAGCAGTTCTTC. Its translation: CASSLRASWGVPYNEQFF.

The chain couples TRBV7-9 to TRBJ2-3; D gene unclear. The CDR3 sequence is 15 residues long. The V and J ends lost 4 bases and 2 bases respectively, with 13 bases between them. The V gene's germline CDR1 is SEHNR and CDR2 FQNEAQ (reference sequence). In nucleotides, the CDR3 is TGTGCCAGCAGCTCCGGAGCAGTGTCCACAGATACGCAGTATTTT. This encodes CASSSGAVSTDTQYF. Filled out from reference TRBV7-9 and TRBJ2-3, the complete variable domain reads DTGVSQNPRHKITKRGQNVTFRCDPISEHNRLYWYRQTLGQGPEFLTYFQNEAQLEKSRLLSDRFSAERPKGSFSTLEIQRTEQGDSAMYLCASSSGAVSTDTQYFGPGTRLTVL.

This clonotype has at least ten counts. The chain joins TRBV20-1 to TRBJ1-6; possibly TRBD1 for D (5 bases). CDR3 length equals 13 residues. Per the germline V gene, CDR1 is DFQATT and CDR2 is SNEGSKA (reference sequence). V was cut by 0 bases and J by 7 bases, with 7 bases left in between. Here the CDR3 DNA reads TGCAGTGCTAGAGATCGGGGCAATTCACCCCTCCACTTT. Translated, it gives CSARDRGNSPLHF.

This clonotype was seen repeatedly, ten times or more. The chain is built from TRBV28 and TRBJ1-1, with unresolved D. The CDR3 length is 11 residues. The V and J ends lost 8 bases and 6 bases respectively, with 10 bases between them. CDR1 and CDR2 from the germline V gene are MDHEN and SYDVKM. CDR3 in DNA: TGTGCCAGCCGTGGTAAACCTGAAGCTTTCTTT. Translation: CASRGKPEAFF.

In this sample, this clonotype turned up many times. CDR3 DNA: TGTGCCAGCAGCTTAGGTAGGGGACCCAATCAGCCCCAGCATTTT. Amino acids: CASSLGRGPNQPQHF. This chain connects TRBV11-2 to TRBJ1-5, with D perhaps TRBD1 (5 bases). The CDR3 contains 15 residues. CDR1 and CDR2 from the germline V gene are SGHAT and FQNNGV. The ends were cut back, 1 base at V and 3 bases at J, with 10 bases in the middle. The whole variable domain, remainder taken from reference TRBV11-2 and TRBJ1-5, is EAGVAQSPRYKIIEKRQSVAFWCNPISGHATLYWYQQILGQGPKLLIQFQNNGVVDDSQLPKDRFSAERLKGVDSTLKIQPAKLEDSAVYLCASSLGRGPNQPQHFGDGTRLSIL.

This clonotype was recorded many times. This chain joins TRBV7-2 and TRBJ2-2; D is undetermined. Germline CDR1 is SGHTA and CDR2 is FQGNSA. The CDR3 contains 13 residues. Trimming left V 4 bases short and J 2 bases short, with 5 bases between. Written as DNA, the CDR3 is TGTGCCAGCAGCTCGCCTAACACCGGGGAGCTGTTTTTT. Its translation: CASSSPNTGELFF. Together with reference TRBV7-2 and TRBJ2-2, the CDR3 gives the full variable domain: GAGVSQSPSNKVTEKGKDVELRCDPISGHTALYWYRQSLGQGLEFLIYFQGNSAPDKSGLPSDRFSAERTGGSVSTLTIQRTQQEDSAVYLCASSSPNTGELFFGEGSRLTVL.

This clonotype was seen more than once but under ten times. The rearrangement links TRBV7-9 to TRBJ1-1; D unresolved. The CDR3 consists of 14 residues. V shed 5 bases and J shed 4 bases, with 14 bases lying between them. Germline CDR1 and CDR2: SEHNR and FQNEAQ (reference sequence). CDR3 in amino acids: CASSPTTVATEAFF. The CDR3 DNA reads as TGTGCCAGCAGCCCGACGACGGTAGCCACTGAAGCTTTCTTT.

This rearrangement joins TRBV5-1 to TRBJ2-3, with a weak D call TRBD2 (6 bases). This CDR3 is built from 16 residues. Germline values: CDR1 SGHRS, CDR2 YFSETQ. V was trimmed by 0 bases and J by 2 bases, leaving 13 bases between them. CDR3 nucleotide sequence: TGCGCCAGCAGCTTGGGCCTCGGGGGATACACAGATACGCAGTATTTT. Its protein is CASSLGLGGYTDTQYF.

The genes are TRBV27 and TRBJ1-5, with a tentative D call TRBD1 (5 bases). CDR1 and CDR2 (germline): MNHEY, SMNVEV (reference sequence). V dropped 6 bases and J dropped 0 bases, with 12 bases sitting between them. The CDR3 length is 15 residues. CDR3 region: CASRGDGLSNQPQHF. The DNA for the CDR3 is TGTGCCAGCAGGGGGGACGGTCTTAGCAATCAGCCCCAGCATTTT.

This clonotype was observed a few times. The chain recombines TRBV29-1 with TRBJ2-1, with D possibly matching TRBD1 (6 bases). V was cut by 1 base and J by 1 base, with 11 bases left in between. CDR3 length: 15 amino acids. Germline-derived CDR1 and CDR2 are SQVTM and ANQGSEA. CDR3 coding DNA: TGCAGCGTTGAAGGAAGACAGGTTTCCTACAATGAGCAGTTCTTC. Protein sequence: CSVEGRQVSYNEQFF.

In its sample, this clonotype was seen a few times. The chain carries TRBV2 and TRBJ1-1; possible D gene TRBD1, 5 bases. The CDR3 consists of 13 residues. V shed 7 bases and J shed 0 bases, with 9 bases lying between them. Per germline, CDR1 SNHLY and CDR2 FYNNEI. In DNA, the CDR3 is TGTGCCAGCACCAGGGCTGTGAACACTGAAGCTTTCTTT. This sequence encodes CASTRAVNTEAFF.

This clonotype was detected many times. The chain carries TRBV29-1 and TRBJ2-7, with TRBD1 matching 7 bases. The CDR3 contains 13 residues. In germline, CDR1 is SQVTM, CDR2 ANQGSEA. V was clipped by 3 bases and J by 8 bases; unmatched bases: 10. DNA of the CDR3: TGCAGCGTTGATGATATCTCGACAGGGAAGCAGTACTTC. It codes for CSVDDISTGKQYF.

Ten or more counts support this clonotype. In nucleotides, the CDR3 is TGTGCCAGCAGCTTAATTACGACGGCCCAAGAGACCCAGTACTTC. Protein sequence: CASSLITTAQETQYF. The rearrangement joins TRBV11-2 to TRBJ2-5; D uncertain. Trimming cost V 2 bases and J 1 base, with 11 bases left between them. This CDR3 is 15 amino acids long. Germline loops: CDR1 SGHAT, CDR2 FQNNGV.

CDR3 nucleotides: TGTGCCAGTAGTATAGCGATCGTCAACGAGCAGTACTTC. This gives the protein CASSIAIVNEQYF. This chain links TRBV19 with TRBJ2-7; no reliable D call. The CDR3 is made up of 13 amino acids. V dropped 1 base and J dropped 5 bases, with 9 bases sitting between them. Germline values: CDR1 LNHDA, CDR2 SQIVND (reference sequence). The variable domain in full, completed from reference TRBV19 and TRBJ2-7, reads DGGITQSPKYLFRKEGQNVTLSCEQNLNHDAMYWYRQDPGQGLRLIYYSQIVNDFQKGDIAEGYSVSREKKESFPLTVTSAQKNPTAFYLCASSIAIVNEQYFGPGTRLTVT.

This rearrangement joins TRBV6-1 to TRBJ2-1; D gene uncertain. Germline CDR1 MNHNS, CDR2 SASEGT. The CDR3 runs 12 residues. V lost 3 bases and J lost 10, with 10 bases in between. Written as DNA, the CDR3 is TGTGCCAGCAGTGATCCCCCTAAGGAGCAGTTCTTC. It specifies CASSDPPKEQFF.

This sequence joins TRBV9 and TRBJ2-1, with unresolved D. Deletions cut 4 bases from V and 8 bases from J, with 13 bases between. Germline CDR1 reads SGDLS; CDR2 reads YYNGEE. The CDR3 extends over 13 amino acids. The DNA of the CDR3 is TGTGCCAGCAGCCCCCATTTGTCCGATGAGCAGTTCTTC. It is translated as CASSPHLSDEQFF. Using reference TRBV9 and TRBJ2-1 for the parts outside the CDR3, the full variable domain is DSGVTQTPKHLITATGQRVTLRCSPRSGDLSVYWYQQSLDQGLQFLIQYYNGEERAKGNILERFSAQQFPDLHSELNLSSLELGDSALYFCASSPHLSDEQFFGPGTRLTVL.

At least ten counts were recorded for this clonotype. The rearrangement uses TRBV6-2 or TRBV6-3 and TRBJ1-1, with a tentative D call TRBD1 (5 bases). The CDR3 extends over 14 amino acids. Per the germline V gene, CDR1 is MNHEY and CDR2 is SVGEGT. Trimming took 2 bases from V and 2 from J, leaving 9 bases between them. CDR3 sequence (DNA): TGTGCCAGCAGTTACGGGACCGGCAACACTGAAGCTTTCTTT. Encoded protein: CASSYGTGNTEAFF.

This clonotype was seen a handful of times. V and J are TRBV12-3 or TRBV12-4 and TRBJ1-5; 10 bases line up with TRBD1. There are 17 residues in the CDR3. The J segment lost 4 bases and the V segment lost 3 bases, leaving 9 bases of the junction unmatched. DNA of the CDR3: TGTGCCAGCAGTTTTGAGGCCGGGGGACAGGGGAATCAGCCCCAGCATTTT. Translated: CASSFEAGGQGNQPQHF.

This clonotype was counted at least ten times. This chain connects TRBV11-2 to TRBJ2-1, with 9 bases lining up with TRBD2. The germline V gene has CDR1 SGHAT and CDR2 FQNNGV. The CDR3 sequence is 15 residues long. With 1 base clipped from V and 7 bases from J, the junction kept 5 bases outside the gene matches. CDR3 in DNA: TGTGCCAGCAGCTTAGTTAGCGGGAGCCCAAATGAGCAGTTCTTC. Residues: CASSLVSGSPNEQFF.

With respect to this clonotype: At one end the junction does not follow the germline gene, possibly because of a read error. The chain couples TRBV6-1 to TRBJ2-3; tentatively, D is TRBD2 (5 bases). Germline values: CDR1 MNHNS, CDR2 SASEGT. This CDR3 spans 15 amino acids. The CDR3 region has the DNA TGTGTCAGCAGTTTAACACCCCTCGGGGCAGATACGCAGTATTTT. This translates into CVSSLTPLGADTQYF.

This clonotype was observed at least ten times. This chain connects TRBV11-2 to TRBJ2-3, with 10 bases matching TRBD2. V dropped 6 bases and J dropped 3; count of bases not matched to a gene: 9. This CDR3 region has 16 residues. CDR1 is SGHAT and CDR2 is FQNNGV in the germline V gene. The CDR3 is CASSSSSGSRTDTQYF. The CDR3, as DNA: TGTGCCAGCAGTTCCTCTAGCGGGAGTCGGACAGATACGCAGTATTTT.

In its sample, this clonotype was seen many times. CDR3 nucleotide sequence: TGCAGCGTTGAAGTGGGGGCGGGAACTAGCACAGATACGCAGTATTTT. Protein sequence: CSVEVGAGTSTDTQYF. This sequence joins TRBV29-1 and TRBJ2-3; D might be TRBD1 or TRBD2, each matching 6 bases. CDR3 length equals 16 residues. CDR1 SQVTM and CDR2 ANQGSEA come from the germline V gene. V was cut by 1 base and J by 0 bases, with 14 bases left in between.

DNA of the CDR3: TGTGCCAGCAGCTTAAGGGAGGCGGCGGACCTCCGAGCTTTCTTT. Protein: CASSLREAADLRAFF. This sequence joins TRBV11-3 and TRBJ1-1; D gene unclear. V was pared by 2 bases and J by 10 bases, with 20 bases between. Germline loops: CDR1 SGHNT, CDR2 YENEEA. The CDR3 sequence is 15 residues long.

This clonotype has a count of ten or more. V gene TRBV11-2 combines with J gene TRBJ2-1; 11 positions agree with TRBD2. The V segment lost 1 base and the J segment 6 bases; nucleotides outside the gene matches: 2. CDR1 is SGHAT, CDR2 FQNNGV, per germline. The CDR3 length is 15 residues. The CDR3: CASSLVLAGGNEQFF. The CDR3 bases are TGTGCCAGCAGCTTAGTCCTAGCGGGAGGCAATGAGCAGTTCTTC.

The J gene is TRBJ2-1, the V gene TRBV18, with a weak D call TRBD1 (6 bases). This CDR3 is 14 amino acids long. CDR1 is KGHSH and CDR2 is LQKENI in the germline V gene. Trimming stripped 6 bases from V and 6 bases from J, with 15 bases between. Written as DNA, the CDR3 is TGTGCCAGCTCCACAGGGCCACCGTCCAATGAGCAGTTCTTC. It is translated as CASSTGPPSNEQFF.

This clonotype has ten or more counts. This chain uses TRBV2 with TRBJ1-5; D is possibly TRBD1 (6 bases). V was pared by 0 bases and J by 9 bases, with 15 bases between. Germline loops: CDR1 SNHLY, CDR2 FYNNEI. CDR3 length: 15 residues. The CDR3 region is CASSEAIQGKGPQHF. The DNA for the CDR3 is TGTGCCAGCAGTGAAGCGATCCAGGGGAAAGGGCCCCAGCATTTT.

There are many counts of this clonotype. The chain has TRBV12-3 or TRBV12-4 and TRBJ2-2; 10 bases fit TRBD2. Trimming cost V 7 bases and J 1 base; bases outside gene matches: 3. CDR3 size: 15 residues. This chain's CDR3 is CASNIAGGNTGELFF. In DNA, the CDR3 is TGTGCCAGCAACATAGCGGGAGGGAACACCGGGGAGCTGTTTTTT.